A single T cell receptor beta chain is shown here with its context. Its antigen is as yet unknown. These data come from a study of graft-versus-host responses after intestinal transplantation. Across the whole study: As for transplant type, recipients had multivisceral, liver-intestinal, or isolated intestinal grafts. Broader study findings: Allografts of patients with graft-donor T cell macrochimerism showed high graft-versus-host to host-versus-graft clone ratios. Some GvH clones appeared in ileal mucosa or blood before recipient bone marrow. Early post-transplant HvG declines tracked with peak circulating GvH clone levels.

Clones were read by immunoSEQ multiplex PCR, and TCRdb kept only the in-frame ones, dropping some. The sample includes more than 85,000 clones, roughly 95% seen only once; the top ten take roughly 0.5%. This CDR3 comprises 13 residues. V lost 2 bases to trimming and J lost 8 bases, with 9 bases between them. Germline CDR1 MDHEN, CDR2 SYDVKM. This receptor was identified in a human donor who received an intestinal transplant. The chain joins TRBV28 to TRBJ2-2, with a possible D match to TRBD2 (5 bases). The sequences come from unstimulated CD8+ T cells sorted from spleen or lymph node cells, collected before intestinal transplant. The CDR3 protein is CASSLEGSGELFF. The CDR3 bases are TGTGCCAGCAGTTTAGAGGGCAGTGGGGAGCTGTTTTTT.